This T cell receptor (beta chain) was profiled in a study of shared clonotypes between healthy human individuals. CDR1 and CDR2 from the germline V gene are SEHNR and FQNEAQ (reference sequence). CDR3 length: 16 residues. Trimming left V 1 base short and J 2 bases short, with 11 bases between. Assay: immunoSEQ multiplex PCR; the TCRdb copy retains only in-frame clones and omits some. The table has roughly 400,000 clones, 96% seen once. The TCR sequence derives from a man aged 25 to 40 in good health. The sequenced sample was memory CD8+ T cells sorted from blood. Subset indicated: CD45RO+ cells pooled with CCR7-negative TemRA cells. V gene TRBV7-9 combines with J gene TRBJ2-2; a possible D gene is TRBD1 (5 bases). In DNA form, the CDR3 reads TGTGCCAGCAGCTTAGTCGTTAGGGGTAACACCGGGGAGCTGTTTTTT. Translation gives CASSLVVRGNTGELFF.